This T cell receptor beta chain was observed in a study of T-cell reconstitution after alpha-beta-depleted transplantation in children. Unique molecular identifiers were built into the TCRbeta library. TCRdb fed the PCR reads into MiXCR, producing one record per CDR3 protein. This table holds approximately 240,000 distinct CDR3 sequences, more than 7.5% found once. The sample holds a few counts of this clonotype. V gave up 5 bases and J gave up 2 bases; unmatched junction bases: 6. Germline V gives CDR1 DFQATT, CDR2 SNEGSKA (reference sequence). CDR3 length equals 14 residues. The sample in question was PBMCs from the stem cell graft donor, obtained from the stem cell graft. The V and J genes are TRBV20-1 and TRBJ2-3; 8 positions match TRBD1. The TCR was taken from a human donor who donated a stem cell graft to a child with SCID. This CDR3 is CSAADRGYTDTQYF. The DNA of the CDR3 is TGCAGTGCTGCAGACAGGGGCTACACAGATACGCAGTATTTT.